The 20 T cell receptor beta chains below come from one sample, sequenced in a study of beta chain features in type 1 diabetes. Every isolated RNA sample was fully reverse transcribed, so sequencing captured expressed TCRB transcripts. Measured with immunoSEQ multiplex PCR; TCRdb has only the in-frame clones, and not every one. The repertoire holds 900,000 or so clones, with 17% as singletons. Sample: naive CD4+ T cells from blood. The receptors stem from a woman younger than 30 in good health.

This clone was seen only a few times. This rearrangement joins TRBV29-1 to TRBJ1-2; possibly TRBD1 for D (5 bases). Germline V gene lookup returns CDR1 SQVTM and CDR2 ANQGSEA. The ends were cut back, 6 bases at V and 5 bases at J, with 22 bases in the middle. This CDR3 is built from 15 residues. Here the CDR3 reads CSVGWPSNRPYGYTF. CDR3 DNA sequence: TGCAGCGTCGGTTGGCCGTCGAACAGGCCTTATGGCTACACCTTC.

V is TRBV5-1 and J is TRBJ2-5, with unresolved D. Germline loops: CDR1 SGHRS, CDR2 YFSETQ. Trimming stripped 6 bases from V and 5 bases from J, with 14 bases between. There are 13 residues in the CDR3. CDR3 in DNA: TGCGCCAGCATCCCGTCTCCCGGGGAGACCCAGTACTTC. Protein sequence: CASIPSPGETQYF.

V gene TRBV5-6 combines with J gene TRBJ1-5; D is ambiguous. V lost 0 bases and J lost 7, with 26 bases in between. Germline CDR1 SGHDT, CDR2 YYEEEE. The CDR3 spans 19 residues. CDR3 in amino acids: CASSLVPRSVNMGLQPQHF. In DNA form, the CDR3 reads TGTGCCAGCAGCTTGGTCCCCAGATCAGTTAATATGGGGTTGCAGCCCCAGCATTTT.

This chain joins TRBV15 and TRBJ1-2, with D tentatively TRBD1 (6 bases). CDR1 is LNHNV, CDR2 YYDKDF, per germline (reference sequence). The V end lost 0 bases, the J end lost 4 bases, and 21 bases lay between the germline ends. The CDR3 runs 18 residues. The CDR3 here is CATSRDPATNRVGYGYTF. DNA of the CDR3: TGTGCCACCAGCAGAGATCCGGCCACGAACAGGGTAGGCTATGGCTACACCTTC. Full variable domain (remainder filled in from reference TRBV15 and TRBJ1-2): DAMVIQNPRYQVTQFGKPVTLSCSQTLNHNVMYWYQQKSSQAPKLLFHYYDKDFNNEADTPDNFQSRRPNTSFCFLDIRSPGLGDTAMYLCATSRDPATNRVGYGYTFGSGTRLTVV.

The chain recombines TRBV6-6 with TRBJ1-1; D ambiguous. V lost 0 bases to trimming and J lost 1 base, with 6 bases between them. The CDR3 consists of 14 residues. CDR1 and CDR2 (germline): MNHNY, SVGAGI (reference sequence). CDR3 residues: CASSYSRGNTEAFF. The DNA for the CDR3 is TGTGCCAGCAGTTACTCTCGGGGGAACACTGAAGCTTTCTTT.

The CDR3 DNA sequence: TGTGCCAGCAGCACCCGTTCTCACAATGAGCAGTTCTTC. This gives the protein CASSTRSHNEQFF. V and J are TRBV9 and TRBJ2-1; D not resolved. CDR1 and CDR2 (germline): SGDLS, YYNGEE. Trimming took 4 bases from V and 5 from J, leaving 10 bases between them. The CDR3 runs 13 residues.

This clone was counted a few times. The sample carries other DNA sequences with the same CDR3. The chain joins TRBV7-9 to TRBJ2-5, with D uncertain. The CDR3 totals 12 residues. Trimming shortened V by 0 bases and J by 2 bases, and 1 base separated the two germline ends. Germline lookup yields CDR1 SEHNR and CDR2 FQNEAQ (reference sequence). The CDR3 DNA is TGTGCCAGCAGCTTAGCGCAAGAGACCCAGTACTTC. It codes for CASSLAQETQYF.

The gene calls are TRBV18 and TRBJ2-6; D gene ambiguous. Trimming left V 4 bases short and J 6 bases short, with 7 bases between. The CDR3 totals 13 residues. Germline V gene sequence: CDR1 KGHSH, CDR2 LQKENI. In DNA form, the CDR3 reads TGTGCCAGCTCACAGGGCTTGGCCAACGTCCTGACTTTC. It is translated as CASSQGLANVLTF.

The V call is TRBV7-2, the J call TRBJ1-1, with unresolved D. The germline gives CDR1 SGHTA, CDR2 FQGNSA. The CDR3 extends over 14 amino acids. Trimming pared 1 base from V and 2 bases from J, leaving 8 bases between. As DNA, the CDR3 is TGTGCCAGCAGCTTAGTGGCCAGAAACACTGAAGCTTTCTTT. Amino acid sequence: CASSLVARNTEAFF.

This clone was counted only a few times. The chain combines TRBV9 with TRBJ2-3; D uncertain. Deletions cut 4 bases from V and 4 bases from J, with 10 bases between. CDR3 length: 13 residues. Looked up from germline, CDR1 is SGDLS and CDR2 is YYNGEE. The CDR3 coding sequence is TGTGCCAGCAGCTCAGATACCGCAGATACGCAGTATTTT. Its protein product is CASSSDTADTQYF.

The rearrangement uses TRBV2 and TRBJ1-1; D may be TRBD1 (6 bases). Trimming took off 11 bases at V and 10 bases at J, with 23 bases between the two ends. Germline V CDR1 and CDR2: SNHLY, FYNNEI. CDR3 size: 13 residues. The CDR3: CAGSEQGSGGAFF. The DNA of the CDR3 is TGTGCCGGAAGTGAACAGGGCTCGGGTGGAGCTTTCTTT. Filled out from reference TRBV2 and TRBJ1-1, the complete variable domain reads EPEVTQTPSHQVTQMGQEVILRCVPISNHLYFYWYRQILGQKVEFLVSFYNNEISEKSEIFDDQFSVERPDGSNFTLKIRSTKLEDSAMYFCAGSEQGSGGAFFGQGTRLTVV.

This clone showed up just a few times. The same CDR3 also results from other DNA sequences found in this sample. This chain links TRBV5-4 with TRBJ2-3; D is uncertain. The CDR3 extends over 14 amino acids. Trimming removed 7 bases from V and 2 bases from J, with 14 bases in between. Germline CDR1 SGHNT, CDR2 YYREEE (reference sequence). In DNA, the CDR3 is TGTGCCAGCTCATCGGGTACAGACACAGATACGCAGTATTTT. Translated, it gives CASSSGTDTDTQYF.

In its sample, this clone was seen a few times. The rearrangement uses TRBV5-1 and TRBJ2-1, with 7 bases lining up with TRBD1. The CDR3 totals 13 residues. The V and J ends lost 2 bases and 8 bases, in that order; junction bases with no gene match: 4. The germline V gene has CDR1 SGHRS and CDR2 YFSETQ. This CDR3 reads CASSFTGDDEQFF. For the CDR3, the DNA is TGCGCCAGCAGCTTTACAGGGGACGATGAGCAGTTCTTC.

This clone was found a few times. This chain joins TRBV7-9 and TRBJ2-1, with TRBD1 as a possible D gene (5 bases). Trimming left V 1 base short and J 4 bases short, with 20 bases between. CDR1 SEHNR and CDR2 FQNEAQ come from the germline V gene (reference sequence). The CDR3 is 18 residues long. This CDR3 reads CASSLVQGNWGKYNEQFF. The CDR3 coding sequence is TGTGCCAGCAGCTTAGTCCAGGGTAACTGGGGCAAATACAATGAGCAGTTCTTC.

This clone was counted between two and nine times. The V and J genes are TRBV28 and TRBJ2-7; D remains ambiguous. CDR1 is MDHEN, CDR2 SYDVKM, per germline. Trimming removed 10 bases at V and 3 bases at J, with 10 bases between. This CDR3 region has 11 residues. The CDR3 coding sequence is TGTGCCACCGAGCTGAACTACGAGCAGTACTTC. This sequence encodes CATELNYEQYF.

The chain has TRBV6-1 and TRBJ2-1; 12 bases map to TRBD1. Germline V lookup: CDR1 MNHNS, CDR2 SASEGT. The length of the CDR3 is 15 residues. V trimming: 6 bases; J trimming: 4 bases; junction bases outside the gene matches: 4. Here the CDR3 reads CASRGTGGRYNEQFF. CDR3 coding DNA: TGTGCCAGCAGGGGGACAGGGGGCCGGTACAATGAGCAGTTCTTC.

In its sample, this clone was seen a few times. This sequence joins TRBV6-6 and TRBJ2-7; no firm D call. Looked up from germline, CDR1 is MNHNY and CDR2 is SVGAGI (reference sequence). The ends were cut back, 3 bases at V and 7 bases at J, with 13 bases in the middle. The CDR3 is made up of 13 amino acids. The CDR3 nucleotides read TGTGCCAGCAGTTATAAACTGGCGGCAGAGCAGTACTTC. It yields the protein CASSYKLAAEQYF.

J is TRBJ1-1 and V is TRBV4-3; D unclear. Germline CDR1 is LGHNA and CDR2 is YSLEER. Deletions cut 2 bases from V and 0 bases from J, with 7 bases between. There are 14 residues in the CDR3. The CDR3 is CASSQLGLNTEAFF. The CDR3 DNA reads TGCGCCAGCAGCCAACTGGGTTTGAACACTGAAGCTTTCTTT.

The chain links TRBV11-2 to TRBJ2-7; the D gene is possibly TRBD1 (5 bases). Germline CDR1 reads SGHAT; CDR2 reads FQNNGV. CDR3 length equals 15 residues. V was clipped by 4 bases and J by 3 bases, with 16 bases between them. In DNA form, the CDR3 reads TGTGCCAGCAGCTCAGCCGACAGAGTGGTCTACGAGCAGTACTTC. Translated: CASSSADRVVYEQYF. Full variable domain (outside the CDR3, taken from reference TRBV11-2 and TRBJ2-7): EAGVAQSPRYKIIEKRQSVAFWCNPISGHATLYWYQQILGQGPKLLIQFQNNGVVDDSQLPKDRFSAERLKGVDSTLKIQPAKLEDSAVYLCASSSADRVVYEQYFGPGTRLTVT.

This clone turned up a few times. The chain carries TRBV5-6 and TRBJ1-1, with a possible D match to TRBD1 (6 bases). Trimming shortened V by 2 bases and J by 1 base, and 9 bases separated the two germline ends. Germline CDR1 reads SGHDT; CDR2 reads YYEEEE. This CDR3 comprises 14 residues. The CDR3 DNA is TGTGCCAGCAGCTTCGGCAGGGGGAACACTGAAGCTTTCTTT. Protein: CASSFGRGNTEAFF. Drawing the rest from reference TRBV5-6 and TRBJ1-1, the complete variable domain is DAGVTQSPTHLIKTRGQQVTLRCSPKSGHDTVSWYQQALGQGPQFIFQYYEEEERQRGNFPDRFSGHQFPNYSSELNVNALLLGDSALYLCASSFGRGNTEAFFGQGTRLTVV.